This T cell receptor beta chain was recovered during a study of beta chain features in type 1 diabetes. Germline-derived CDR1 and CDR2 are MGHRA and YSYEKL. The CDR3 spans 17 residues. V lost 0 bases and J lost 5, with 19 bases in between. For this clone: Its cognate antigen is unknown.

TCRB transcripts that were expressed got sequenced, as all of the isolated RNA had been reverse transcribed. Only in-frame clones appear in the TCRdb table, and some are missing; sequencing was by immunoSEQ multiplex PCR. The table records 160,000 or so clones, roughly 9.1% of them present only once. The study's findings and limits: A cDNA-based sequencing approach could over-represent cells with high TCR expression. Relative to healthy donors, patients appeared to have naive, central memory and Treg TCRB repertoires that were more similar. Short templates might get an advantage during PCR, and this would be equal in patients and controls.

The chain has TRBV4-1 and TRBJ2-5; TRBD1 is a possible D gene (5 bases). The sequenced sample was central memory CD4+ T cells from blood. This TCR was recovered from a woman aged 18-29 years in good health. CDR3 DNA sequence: TGCGCCAGCAGCCAAGATCGAAGGGGAATTCTGCCGGAGACCCAGTACTTC. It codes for CASSQDRRGILPETQYF.